This paragraph covers one T cell receptor (beta chain) sequence. This record comes from a study of blood T cell repertoires in COVID-19. In the authors' workflow: Researchers report that nucleated cell counts were estimated from reference gene primer amplification. TCRdb's copy holds only in-frame clones and misses some; the assay was immunoSEQ multiplex PCR. V and J calls and clone size are those listed in that table; D and trimming were worked out from the DNA. The sample contains some 74,000 clones, roughly 80% of which appear only once. The CDR3 spans 17 residues. The J segment lost 3 bases and the V segment lost 4 bases, leaving 8 bases of the junction unmatched. Germline V gene data show CDR1 as KGHDR and CDR2 as SFDVKD.

This chain joins TRBV24-1 and TRBJ2-6; TRBD1 matches at 7 bases. The sequenced sample consisted of peripheral blood. This sequence originates from a woman of 80 years or more with active or convalescent COVID-19. The CDR3 is CATSEQGTGDGANVLTF. CDR3 nucleotide sequence: TGTGCCACCAGTGAACAAGGTACAGGGGATGGGGCCAACGTCCTGACTTTC.